This TCR beta chain derives from a study of blood T cell repertoires in COVID-19 (dated by TCRdb to the early 2020s). A note on the overall study: The collaborator samples originated in the United States, Italy and Spain and spanned the acute and convalescent phases of COVID-19. The prospective study material was composed of cDNA or gDNA derived from T cells, B-cell-depleted T cells, or PBMCs. Deeply sampled blood TCRbeta repertoires from subjects exposed to, actively infected with, or recovered from COVID-19 were included in the dataset. The repertoires were made available in a free public database intended to serve as a resource for research on the immune response to SARS-CoV-2. The samples were drawn from two sources: the first 160 participants of the ongoing ImmuneRACE study, and 1,000 to 1,500 subjects contributed by 6 global collaborators. Nearly every sample came with metadata listing a de-identified subject ID, COVID-19 status, age in years and sex. Where available, HLA class I and class II types were taken from metadata supplied by the sample provider and were not determined by assay-based typing.

On this clone: What this receptor recognizes is not known. No much larger clone exists at a distance of one base, and base qualities are not known.

Results the study describes overall, beyond this receptor: Clinical and demographic metadata were provided uncurated, with the amount varying by source and participant.

TCRbeta CDR3 regions were amplified from genomic DNA using the immunoSEQ Assay, a bias-controlled multiplex PCR. In the authors' own workflow: The number of nucleated cells in each sample was estimated from the amplification of reference gene primers within the assay. To quantify the absolute abundance of each unique TCRbeta CDR3 rearrangement, sequence reads were collapsed and filtered. Productive Simpson clonality was computed per sample as the square root of Simpson's diversity index over productive rearrangements. This immuneACCESS table, as held by TCRdb, lists in-frame sequences with V and J called but not all clones. Of the missing ones, under half trace to an unresolved V gene in checked studies; the others have no known cause. The DNA gave D and trimming, while V, J and clone size come from that table. The sample includes about 35,000 clones, with almost 90% observed a single time. In total, the top ten clones hold 4.5% to 5% of the sample.

V trim: 6 bases; J trim: 4 bases; unmatched bases: 4. As encoded in the germline V gene (reference sequence), CDR1 is MNHEY while CDR2 is SMNVEV. Reading from cysteine to phenylalanine, the CDR3 counts 14 amino acids. The CDR3 DNA has 42 bases and is translated from base 1. Each collaborating institution followed its own protocols to collect whole blood in K2EDTA tubes. For TCRbeta analysis, collaborator samples were shipped as frozen whole blood, as isolated PBMCs, or as DNA extracted from either sample type. The rearrangement combines TRBV27 with TRBJ1-5; 9 bases in the middle match TRBD1. Sequenced: peripheral blood. The receptor's source is a woman aged 70-85 years with active COVID-19. CDR3 loop: CASSPGTGNQPQHF. The DNA sequence follows: TGTGCCAGCAGCCCTGGGACAGGGAATCAGCCCCAGCATTTT.